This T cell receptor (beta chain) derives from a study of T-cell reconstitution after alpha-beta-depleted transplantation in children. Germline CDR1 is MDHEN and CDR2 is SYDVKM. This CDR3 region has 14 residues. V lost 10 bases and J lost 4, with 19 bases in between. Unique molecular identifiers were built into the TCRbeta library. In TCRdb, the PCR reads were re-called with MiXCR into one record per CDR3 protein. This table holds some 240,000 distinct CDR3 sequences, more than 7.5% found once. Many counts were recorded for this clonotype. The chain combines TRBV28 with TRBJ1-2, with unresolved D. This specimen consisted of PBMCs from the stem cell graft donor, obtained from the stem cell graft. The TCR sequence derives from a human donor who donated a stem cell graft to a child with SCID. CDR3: CAINRRRGFYGYTF. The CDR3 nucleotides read TGTGCCATCAACCGGCGGAGAGGTTTCTATGGCTACACCTTC.